This TCR beta chain was recorded in a study of T-cell memory formation after mild COVID-19. Study-wide results and caveats: A subset of responding clones appeared in pre-infection memory, suggesting cross-reactive memory joined. CD4+ bias marked clones expanding day 15 to 37, unlike balanced contracting clones.

TCRdb itself ran the 5' RACE reads through MiXCR, one entry per CDR3 protein. The profile shows 530,000 or so distinct CDR3 sequences, about 18% of them singletons. Of note for this clonotype: Its antigen is unknown.

Germline CDR1 and CDR2: MNHNS and SASEGT. The CDR3 runs 13 residues. Trimming stripped 10 bases from V and 8 bases from J, with 20 bases between. Sequencing was done on a sample of PBMCs or a T cell subset sorted from them (not recorded which). The receptor's source is an adult woman who had mild COVID-19 (a few samples of this study predate the infection). Cell type and time point are not known. This sequence joins TRBV6-1 and TRBJ1-1, with D hard to call. CDR3 sequence reads: CAISYRAGREAFF. In DNA form, the CDR3 reads TGTGCCATTTCATACCGAGCCGGACGGGAAGCTTTCTTT.